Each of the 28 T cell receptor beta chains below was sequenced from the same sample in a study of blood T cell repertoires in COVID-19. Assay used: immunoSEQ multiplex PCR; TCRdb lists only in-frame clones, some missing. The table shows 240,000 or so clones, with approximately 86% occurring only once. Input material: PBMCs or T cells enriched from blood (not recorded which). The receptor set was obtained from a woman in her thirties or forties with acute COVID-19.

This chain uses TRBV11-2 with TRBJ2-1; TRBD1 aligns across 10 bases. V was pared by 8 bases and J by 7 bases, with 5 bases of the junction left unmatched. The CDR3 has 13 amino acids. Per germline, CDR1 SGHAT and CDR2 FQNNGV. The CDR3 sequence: CASDRGLLNEQFF. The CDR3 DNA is TGTGCCAGCGACAGGGGGCTATTAAATGAGCAGTTCTTC.

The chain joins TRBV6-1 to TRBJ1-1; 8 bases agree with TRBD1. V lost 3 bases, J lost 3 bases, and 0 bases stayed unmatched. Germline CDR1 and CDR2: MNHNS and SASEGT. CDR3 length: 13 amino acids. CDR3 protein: CASSEDRDTEAFF. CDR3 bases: TGTGCCAGCAGTGAGGACAGGGACACTGAAGCTTTCTTT.

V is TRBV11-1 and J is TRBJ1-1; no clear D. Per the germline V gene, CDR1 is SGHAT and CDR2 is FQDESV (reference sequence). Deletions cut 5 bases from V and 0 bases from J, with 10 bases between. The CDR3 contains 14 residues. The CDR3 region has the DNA TGTGCCAGCAGCCCCCACAGTATGAACACTGAAGCTTTCTTT. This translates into CASSPHSMNTEAFF.

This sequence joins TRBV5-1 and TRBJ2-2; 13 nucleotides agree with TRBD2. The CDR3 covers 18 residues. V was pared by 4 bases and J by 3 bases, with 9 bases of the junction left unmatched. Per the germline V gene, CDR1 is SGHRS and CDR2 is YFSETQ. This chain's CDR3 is CASSVWTSGRIDTGELFF. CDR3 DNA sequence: TGCGCCAGCAGCGTCTGGACTAGCGGGAGAATTGACACCGGGGAGCTGTTTTTT.

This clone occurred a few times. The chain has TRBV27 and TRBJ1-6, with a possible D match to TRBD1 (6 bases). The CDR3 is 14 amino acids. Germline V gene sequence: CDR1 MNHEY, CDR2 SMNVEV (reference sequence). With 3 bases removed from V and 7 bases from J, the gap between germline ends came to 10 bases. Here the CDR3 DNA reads TGTGCCAGCAGTTTGTCCAGGGGCAATTCACCCCTCCACTTT. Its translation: CASSLSRGNSPLHF.

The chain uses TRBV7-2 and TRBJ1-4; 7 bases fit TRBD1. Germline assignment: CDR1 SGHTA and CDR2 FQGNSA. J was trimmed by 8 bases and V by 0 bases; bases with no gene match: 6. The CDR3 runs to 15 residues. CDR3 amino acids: CASSLAVTGREKLFF. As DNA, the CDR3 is TGTGCCAGCAGCTTAGCTGTGACAGGGCGGGAAAAACTGTTTTTT.

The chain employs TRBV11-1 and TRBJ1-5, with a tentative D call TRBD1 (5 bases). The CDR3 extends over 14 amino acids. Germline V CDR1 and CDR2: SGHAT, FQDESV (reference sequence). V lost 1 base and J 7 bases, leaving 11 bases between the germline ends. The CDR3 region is CASSLEGGDQPQHF. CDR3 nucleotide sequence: TGTGCCAGCAGCTTAGAGGGAGGGGACCAGCCCCAGCATTTT.

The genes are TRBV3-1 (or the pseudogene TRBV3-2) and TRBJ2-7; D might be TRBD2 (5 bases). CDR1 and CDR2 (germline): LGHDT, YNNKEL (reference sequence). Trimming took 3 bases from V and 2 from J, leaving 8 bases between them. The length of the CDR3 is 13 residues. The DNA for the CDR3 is TGTGCCAGCAGCCACAGCGGAACCTACGAGCAGTACTTC. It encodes CASSHSGTYEQYF.

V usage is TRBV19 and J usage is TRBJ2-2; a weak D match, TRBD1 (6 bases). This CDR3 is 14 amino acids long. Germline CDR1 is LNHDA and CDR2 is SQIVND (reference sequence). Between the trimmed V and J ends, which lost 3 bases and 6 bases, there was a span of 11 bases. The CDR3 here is CASSIYQGPGELFF. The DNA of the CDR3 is TGTGCCAGTAGTATTTATCAGGGGCCCGGGGAGCTGTTTTTT.

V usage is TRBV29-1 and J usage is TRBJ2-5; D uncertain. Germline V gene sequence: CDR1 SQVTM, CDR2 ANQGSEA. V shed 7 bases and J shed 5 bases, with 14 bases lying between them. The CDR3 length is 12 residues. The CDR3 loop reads CSGGDVGETQYF. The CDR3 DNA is TGCAGCGGTGGTGACGTCGGGGAGACCCAGTACTTC.

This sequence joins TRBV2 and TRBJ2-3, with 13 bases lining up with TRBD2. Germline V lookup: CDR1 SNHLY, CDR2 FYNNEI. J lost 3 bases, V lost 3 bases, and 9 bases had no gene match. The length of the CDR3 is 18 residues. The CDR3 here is CASSDWTSGSGKTDTQYF. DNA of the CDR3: TGTGCCAGCAGTGATTGGACTAGCGGGAGTGGAAAGACAGATACGCAGTATTTT.

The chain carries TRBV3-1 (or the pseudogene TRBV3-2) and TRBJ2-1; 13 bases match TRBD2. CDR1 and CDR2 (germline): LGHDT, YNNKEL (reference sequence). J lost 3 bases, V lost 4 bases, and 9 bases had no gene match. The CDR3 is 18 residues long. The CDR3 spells CASSPGTSGKRDYNEQFF. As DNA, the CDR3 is TGTGCCAGCAGCCCCGGGACTAGCGGGAAACGAGACTACAATGAGCAGTTCTTC.

The CDR3 nucleotides read TGTGCCAGCAGTTTAATTAGGGGGAAAGGGAATTCACCCCTCCACTTT. As protein: CASSLIRGKGNSPLHF. The V and J genes are TRBV27 and TRBJ1-6, with a weak D call TRBD1 (6 bases). Between the trimmed V and J ends, which lost 2 bases and 7 bases, there was a span of 15 bases. Germline CDR1 MNHEY, CDR2 SMNVEV (reference sequence). The CDR3 is made up of 16 amino acids.

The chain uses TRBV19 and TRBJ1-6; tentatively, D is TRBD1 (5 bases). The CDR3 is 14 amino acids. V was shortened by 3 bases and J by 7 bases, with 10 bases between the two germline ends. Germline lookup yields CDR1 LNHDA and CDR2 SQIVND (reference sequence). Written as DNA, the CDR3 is TGTGCCAGTAGTATGGGGGGTGAGAATTCACCCCTCCACTTT. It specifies CASSMGGENSPLHF.

The CDR3 sequence: CASSADRGSNQPQHF. CDR3 sequence (DNA): TGTGCCAGCAGTGCAGACAGGGGGAGCAATCAGCCCCAGCATTTT. The J gene is TRBJ1-5, the V gene TRBV6-2 or TRBV6-3, with 9 bases aligning to TRBD1. This CDR3 contains 15 residues. Germline-derived CDR1 and CDR2 are MNHEY and SVGEGT. The V and J ends lost 5 bases and 1 base, in that order; junction bases with no gene match: 3.

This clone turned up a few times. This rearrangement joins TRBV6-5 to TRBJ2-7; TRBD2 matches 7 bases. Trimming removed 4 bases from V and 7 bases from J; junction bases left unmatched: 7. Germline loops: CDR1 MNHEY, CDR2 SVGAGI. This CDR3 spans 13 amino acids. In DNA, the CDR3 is TGTGCCAGCAGTTTTGCGGGAGAGATTGAGCAGTACTTC. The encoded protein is CASSFAGEIEQYF.

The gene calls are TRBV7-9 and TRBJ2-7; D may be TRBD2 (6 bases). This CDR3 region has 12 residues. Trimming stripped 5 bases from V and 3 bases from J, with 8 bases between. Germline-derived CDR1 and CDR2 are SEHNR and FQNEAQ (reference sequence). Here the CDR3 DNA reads TGTGCCAGCAGCGCGGGGAACTACGAGCAGTACTTC. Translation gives CASSAGNYEQYF.

The CDR3, as DNA: TGTGCCAGCAGCTTGAGGGGCGGGAAGAGCACAGATACGCAGTATTTT. This encodes CASSLRGGKSTDTQYF. This chain connects TRBV5-4 to TRBJ2-3; possible D gene TRBD2, 6 bases. Germline CDR1 is SGHNT and CDR2 is YYREEE (reference sequence). V was shortened by 1 base and J by 0 bases, with 12 bases between the two germline ends. The CDR3 is 16 amino acids.

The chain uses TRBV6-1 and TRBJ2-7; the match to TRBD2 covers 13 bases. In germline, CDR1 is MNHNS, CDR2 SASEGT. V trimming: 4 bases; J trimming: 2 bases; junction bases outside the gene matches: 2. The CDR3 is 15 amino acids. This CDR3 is CASSVGLAGAYEQYF. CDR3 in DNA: TGTGCCAGCAGTGTAGGACTAGCGGGAGCCTACGAGCAGTACTTC.

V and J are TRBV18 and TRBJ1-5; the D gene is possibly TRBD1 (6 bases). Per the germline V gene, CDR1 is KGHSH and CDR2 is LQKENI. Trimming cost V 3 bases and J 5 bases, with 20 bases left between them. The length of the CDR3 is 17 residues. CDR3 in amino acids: CASSPFQGRGRDQPQHF. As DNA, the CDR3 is TGTGCCAGCTCACCTTTTCAAGGCAGGGGAAGGGATCAGCCCCAGCATTTT.

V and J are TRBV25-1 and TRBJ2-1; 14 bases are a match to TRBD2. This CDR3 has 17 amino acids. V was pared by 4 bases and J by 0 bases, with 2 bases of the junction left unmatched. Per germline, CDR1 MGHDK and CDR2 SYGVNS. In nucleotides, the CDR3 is TGTGCCAGCAGTGCCGGGACTAGCGGGAGCTCCTACAATGAGCAGTTCTTC. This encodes CASSAGTSGSSYNEQFF. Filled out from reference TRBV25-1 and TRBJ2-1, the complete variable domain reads EADIYQTPRYLVIGTGKKITLECSQTMGHDKMYWYQQDPGMELHLIHYSYGVNSTEKGDLSSESTVSRIRTEHFPLTLESARPSHTSQYLCASSAGTSGSSYNEQFFGPGTRLTVL.

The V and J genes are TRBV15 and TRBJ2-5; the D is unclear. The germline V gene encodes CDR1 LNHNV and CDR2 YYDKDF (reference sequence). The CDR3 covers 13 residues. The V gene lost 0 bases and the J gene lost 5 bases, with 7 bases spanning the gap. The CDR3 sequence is CATSREVRETQYF. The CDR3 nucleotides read TGTGCCACCAGCAGAGAGGTGCGCGAGACCCAGTACTTC.

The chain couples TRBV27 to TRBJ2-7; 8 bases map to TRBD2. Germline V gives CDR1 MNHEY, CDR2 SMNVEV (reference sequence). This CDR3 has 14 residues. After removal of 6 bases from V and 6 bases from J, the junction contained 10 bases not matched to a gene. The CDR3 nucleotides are TGTGCCAGCAGGCCCCAGCGGGAGTTTGGCGAGCAGTACTTC. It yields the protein CASRPQREFGEQYF.

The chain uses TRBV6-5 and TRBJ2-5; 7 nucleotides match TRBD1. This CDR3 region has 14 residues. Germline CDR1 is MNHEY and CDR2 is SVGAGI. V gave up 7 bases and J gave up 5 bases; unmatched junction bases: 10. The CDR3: CASKPGQNWETQYF. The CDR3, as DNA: TGTGCCAGCAAACCGGGACAGAATTGGGAGACCCAGTACTTC.

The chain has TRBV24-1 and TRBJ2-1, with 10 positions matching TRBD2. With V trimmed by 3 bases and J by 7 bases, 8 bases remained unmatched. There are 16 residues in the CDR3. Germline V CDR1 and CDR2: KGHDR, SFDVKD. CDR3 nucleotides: TGTGCCACCAGTGATACTGATAGCGGGAGGTTGAATGAGCAGTTCTTC. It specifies CATSDTDSGRLNEQFF.

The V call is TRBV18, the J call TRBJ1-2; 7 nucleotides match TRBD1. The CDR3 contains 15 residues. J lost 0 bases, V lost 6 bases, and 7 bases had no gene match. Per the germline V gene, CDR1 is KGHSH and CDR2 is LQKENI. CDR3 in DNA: TGTGCCAGCTCGCCGGGACAGACAACTAACTATGGCTACACCTTC. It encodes CASSPGQTTNYGYTF.

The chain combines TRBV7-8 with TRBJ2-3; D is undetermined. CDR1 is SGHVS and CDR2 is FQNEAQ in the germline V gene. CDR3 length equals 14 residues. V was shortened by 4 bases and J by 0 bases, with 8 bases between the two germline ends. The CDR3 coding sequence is TGTGCCAGCAGCTGGCCCGGGAGCACAGATACGCAGTATTTT. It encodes CASSWPGSTDTQYF.

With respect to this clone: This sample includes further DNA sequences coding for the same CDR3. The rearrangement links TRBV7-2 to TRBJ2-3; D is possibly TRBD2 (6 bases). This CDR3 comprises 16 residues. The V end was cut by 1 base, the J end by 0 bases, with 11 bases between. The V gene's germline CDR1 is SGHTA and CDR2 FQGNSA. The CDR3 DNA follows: TGTGCCAGCAGCTTAGGGCCCAGCGGGAGCACAGATACGCAGTATTTT. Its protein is CASSLGPSGSTDTQYF.